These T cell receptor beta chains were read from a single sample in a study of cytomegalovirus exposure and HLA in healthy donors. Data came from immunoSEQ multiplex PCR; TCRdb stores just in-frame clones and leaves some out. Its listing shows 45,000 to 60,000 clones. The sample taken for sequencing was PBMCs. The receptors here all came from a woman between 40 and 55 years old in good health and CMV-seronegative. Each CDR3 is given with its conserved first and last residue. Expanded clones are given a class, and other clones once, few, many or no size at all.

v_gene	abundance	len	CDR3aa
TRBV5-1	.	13	CASSRSGDTEAFF
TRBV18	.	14	CASSPGLAAYEQYF
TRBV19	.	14	CASSKGASSYEQYF
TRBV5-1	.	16	CASSRLAGVVPETQYF
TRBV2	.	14	CASSQQGADYGYTF
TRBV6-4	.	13	CASSDELNTEAFF
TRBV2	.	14	CASSLQGQNTEAFF
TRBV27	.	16	CASSFQGGGGGYGYTF
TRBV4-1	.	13	CASSIRDTDTQYF
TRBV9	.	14	CASSVGWGPYEQYF
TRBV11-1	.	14	CASSLTRVSGELFF
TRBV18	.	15	CASSPRAGSSYEQYF
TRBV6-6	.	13	CASSHGRGEKLFF
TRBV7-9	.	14	CASSLGRDGGGYTF
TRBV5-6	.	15	CASSLVVAITGEQYF
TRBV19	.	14	CASSQWTSRETQYF
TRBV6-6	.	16	CASSYLVETGMAAQYF
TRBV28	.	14	CASSLGQGFRAQHF
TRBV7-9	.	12	CASSVLDSLYTF
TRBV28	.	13	CASKQGAEDTQYF
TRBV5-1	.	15	CASNPAGLENTEAFF
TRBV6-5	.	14	CASSFGTGGEKLFF
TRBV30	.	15	CAWTHPSGSYNEQFF
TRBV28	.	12	CASRGQKDGYTF
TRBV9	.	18	CASSSSLAGGGGANVLTF
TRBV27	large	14	CASSFSTVDNEQFF
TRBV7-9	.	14	CASSLGQGGDEQYF
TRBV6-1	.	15	CVSWDASDRDHGYTF
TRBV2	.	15	CASRGGGGLNTEAFF
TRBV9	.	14	CASTPGVVSYEQYF
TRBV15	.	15	CATSRDLSGANVLTF
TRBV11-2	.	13	CASSYGSNTEAFF
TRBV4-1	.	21	CASSPLEGTSGGAEITGELFF
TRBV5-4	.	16	CASSIKTGTGDEKLFF
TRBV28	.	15	CASSLIADRPYEQYF
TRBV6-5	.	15	CASSYSLMGSETQYF
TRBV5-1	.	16	CASSLGTSGGTDTQYF
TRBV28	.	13	CASSFGAGNGYTF
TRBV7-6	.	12	CASSFGTDTQYF
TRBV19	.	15	CASSIGSGQGYEQYF
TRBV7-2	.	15	CASSLLAGVTDTQYF
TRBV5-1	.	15	CASSLSGPASYEQYF
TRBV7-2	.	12	CASSLGVGEQYF
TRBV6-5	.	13	CASSYDRDQPQHF
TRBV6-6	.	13	CASMRGQADTQYF
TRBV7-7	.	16	CASSLAPLGQQETQYF
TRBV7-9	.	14	CASSPGTGYTEAFF
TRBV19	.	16	CASRFGGGSGNTEAFF
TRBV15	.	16	CATSRGSGGAISPLHF
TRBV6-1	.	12	CASSEAYGEQFF
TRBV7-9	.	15	CASSSFSGGRNEQFF
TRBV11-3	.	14	CASSLDGSVNEQFF
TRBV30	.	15	CAWSGLAGGKETQYF
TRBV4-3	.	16	CASSHEQGGWGNTIYF
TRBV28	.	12	CASTPSSYEQYF